These 17 T cell receptor beta chains came from one sample sequenced in a study of blood T cell repertoires in COVID-19. Assay used: immunoSEQ multiplex PCR; TCRdb lists only in-frame clones, some missing. The data show around 500,000 clones, around nine tenths seen once. The source material was PBMCs or T cells enriched from blood (not recorded which). These receptors originate from a woman aged 55-69 years who had recovered from COVID-19.

This chain uses TRBV5-1 with TRBJ2-3; D is ambiguous. The V gene lost 4 bases and the J gene lost 1 base, with 10 bases spanning the gap. Germline V gene sequence: CDR1 SGHRS, CDR2 YFSETQ. The CDR3 loop spans 14 amino acids. CDR3 in DNA: TGCGCCAGCAGCCAGACTTCGGGCACAGATACGCAGTATTTT. Translating gives CASSQTSGTDTQYF.

The chain joins TRBV18 to TRBJ1-6; D might be TRBD1 (6 bases). Germline CDR1 is KGHSH and CDR2 is LQKENI. Trimming cost V 6 bases and J 8 bases, with 20 bases left between them. The CDR3 is 16 amino acids. This chain's CDR3 is CASSPNARDTYSPLHF. The CDR3, as DNA: TGTGCCAGCTCGCCGAACGCCCGGGACACCTATTCACCCCTCCACTTT.

The rearrangement links TRBV5-4 to TRBJ1-2; 8 bases fit TRBD1. The CDR3 totals 14 residues. Trimming at V came to 0 bases and at J to 4 bases, leaving 2 bases not matched to a gene. Germline V gene lookup returns CDR1 SGHNT and CDR2 YYREEE (reference sequence). CDR3 sequence (DNA): TGTGCCAGCAGCTTGGGACAGGGGACCTATGGCTACACCTTC. This gives the protein CASSLGQGTYGYTF.

This clone was seen just once. This chain links TRBV5-6 with TRBJ1-4; D call uncertain. V lost 0 bases to trimming and J lost 0 bases, with 9 bases between them. In germline, CDR1 is SGHDT, CDR2 YYEEEE. The CDR3 totals 16 residues. The CDR3 sequence: CASSLAAAPTNEKLFF. CDR3 nucleotide sequence: TGTGCCAGCAGCTTGGCGGCAGCGCCAACTAATGAAAAACTGTTTTTT.

The gene calls are TRBV19 and TRBJ2-1, with D maybe TRBD2 (6 bases). The CDR3 length is 13 residues. Germline CDR1 is LNHDA and CDR2 is SQIVND (reference sequence). V lost 5 bases, J lost 9 bases, and 14 bases lay in between. CDR3 region: CASSETSIGEQFF. The CDR3 DNA sequence: TGTGCCAGTAGTGAAACTAGCATCGGTGAGCAGTTCTTC.

V gene TRBV2 combines with J gene TRBJ1-6; D gene uncertain. The CDR3 length is 15 residues. V gave up 4 bases and J gave up 5 bases, with 12 bases separating them. The V gene's germline CDR1 is SNHLY and CDR2 FYNNEI. For the CDR3, the DNA is TGTGCCAGCAGTGGGGATGCGGGTGATAATTCACCCCTCCACTTT. Amino acids: CASSGDAGDNSPLHF.

V and J are TRBV6-5 and TRBJ1-1; D might be TRBD1 (6 bases). V dropped 6 bases and J dropped 8 bases, with 19 bases sitting between them. Germline lookup yields CDR1 MNHEY and CDR2 SVGAGI. This CDR3 region has 14 residues. The CDR3 coding sequence is TGTGCCAGCAGCGCCTGGGGGCAGGCTGGGGAAGCTTTCTTT. As protein: CASSAWGQAGEAFF.

This clone appeared once. The chain couples TRBV12-2 to TRBJ1-6; TRBD1 was called by the table and not checked on the DNA. TRBV12-2 corresponds to a pseudogene. The CDR3 totals 18 residues. In nucleotides, the CDR3 is TGTGCAAGTCGCTTAGCGCCCCCATGCAGGGAAAATAATTCACCCCTCCACTTT. As protein: CASRLAPPCRENNSPLHF.

The CDR3 DNA follows: TGCGCCAGCAGCGGCGGAAGTGGGGAGCAGTTCTTC. Its translation: CASSGGSGEQFF. The chain carries TRBV5-1 and TRBJ2-1; D unclear. With 4 bases removed from V and 10 bases from J, the gap between germline ends came to 12 bases. The CDR3 extends over 12 amino acids. CDR1 and CDR2 from the germline V gene are SGHRS and YFSETQ.

For the CDR3, the DNA is TGCGCCAGCAGCTTGGTGACAGGGGAATTGGTAGCTTTCTTT. The encoded protein is CASSLVTGELVAFF. This chain links TRBV5-1 with TRBJ1-1; the match to TRBD1 covers 8 bases. The ends lost 0 bases at V and 10 bases at J; junction bases unmatched: 8. This CDR3 comprises 14 residues. CDR1 SGHRS and CDR2 YFSETQ come from the germline V gene.

For the CDR3, the DNA is TGTGCCACCGCCTCGGGGAACTATGGCTACACCTTC. Its protein is CATASGNYGYTF. The chain has TRBV24-1 and TRBJ1-2, with D uncertain. From germline, CDR1 is KGHDR and CDR2 SFDVKD. Trimming shortened V by 9 bases and J by 2 bases, and 9 bases separated the two germline ends. This CDR3 is 12 amino acids long.

This sequence joins TRBV12-5 and TRBJ2-3; 13 nucleotides align to TRBD2. Losses at the gene ends were 10 bases for V and 5 bases for J; bases not matched to a gene: 6. The CDR3 is made up of 14 amino acids. Germline CDR1 reads LGHNT; CDR2 reads FRNRAP. CDR3 amino acids: CATEGLAGKDTQYF. The CDR3 DNA follows: TGTGCTACCGAGGGACTAGCGGGGAAAGATACGCAGTATTTT.

This sequence joins TRBV29-1 and TRBJ2-1, with 7 bases matching TRBD1. The CDR3 contains 12 residues. The ends lost 5 bases at V and 7 bases at J; junction bases unmatched: 5. Germline loops: CDR1 SQVTM, CDR2 ANQGSEA. CDR3 protein: CSVHRGGNEQFF. The CDR3 bases are TGCAGCGTTCACAGGGGTGGGAATGAGCAGTTCTTC.

The J gene is TRBJ2-7, the V gene TRBV5-1, with D maybe TRBD1 (5 bases). The germline gives CDR1 SGHRS, CDR2 YFSETQ. The germline V and J ends were trimmed by 4 bases and 0 bases, with 11 bases remaining between them. CDR3 length: 14 residues. The CDR3 is CASSLSGASYEQYF. The CDR3 nucleotides are TGCGCCAGCAGCCTTAGTGGGGCCTCCTACGAGCAGTACTTC.

The CDR3 spells CASSLEGRDKNFYEQYF. DNA for the CDR3: TGTGCCAGCAGCTTAGAGGGGAGAGACAAGAATTTCTACGAGCAGTACTTC. V gene TRBV11-2 combines with J gene TRBJ2-7, with D maybe TRBD2 (5 bases). CDR1 and CDR2 (germline): SGHAT, FQNNGV. Trimming left V 0 bases short and J 3 bases short, with 18 bases between. The CDR3 has 17 amino acids.

Worth noting for this clone: One end of the junction fails to match germline, which may point to a read error. J is TRBJ1-5 and V is TRBV7-7, with no clear D. The CDR3 is 15 residues long. Germline V CDR1 and CDR2: SSHAT, FNYEAQ (reference sequence). The CDR3 loop reads CASSPSEEYNQPQHF. The CDR3 bases are TGTGCTAGCAGCCCCTCGGAGGAATACAATCAGCCCCAGCATTTT.

This chain connects TRBV10-3 to TRBJ2-3; D gene ambiguous. This CDR3 has 11 residues. With 6 bases removed from V and 6 bases from J, the gap between germline ends came to 7 bases. Germline lookup yields CDR1 ENHRY and CDR2 SYGVKD. The CDR3 protein is CAISTTDTQYF. CDR3 nucleotide sequence: TGTGCCATCAGCACAACGGATACGCAGTATTTT.